The clone carrying this T cell receptor beta chain appeared many times. The target antigen is unknown. The data were taken from a study of T cells in Graves' hyperthyroidism and ophthalmopathy. The TCR beta CDR3 regions underwent amplification using RNA transcripts as the source. A set of HTBI primers served as the primers for a first-round RT-PCR of the TCR CDR3. A single record per CDR3 protein comes from TCRdb applying MiXCR to the multiplex PCR reads. The table includes 300,000 to 450,000 distinct CDR3 sequences, 15% to 20% detected once. V was shortened by 0 bases and J by 0 bases, with 3 bases between the two germline ends. Germline V gene data show CDR1 as SGHAT and CDR2 as FQNNGV. This CDR3 is built from 14 residues. General observations from the study: Blood also carried most thyroid clonotypes expanded above 0.001.

The rearrangement joins TRBV11-2 to TRBJ1-5, with no clear D. The origin of this receptor is a woman aged 40 to 49 with Graves' ophthalmopathy. Source material: blood. The CDR3 loop reads CASSLEISNQPQHF. As DNA, the CDR3 is TGTGCCAGCAGCTTAGAGATTAGCAATCAGCCCCAGCATTTT.